The 30 T cell receptor beta chains in this list originate from one sample, sequenced in a study of blood T cell repertoires in COVID-19 (dated by TCRdb to the early 2020s). The method behind the library was the immunoSEQ multiplex PCR assay. As stored in TCRdb, this immuneACCESS dataset retains in-frame rearrangements with V and J assigned. A fraction of the clones does not appear; measured against another copy, unresolved V genes explain less than half of the discrepancy, and the remainder lacks a known reason. Counted in this sample were roughly 150,000 clones; approximately 90% of them appeared once. The ten largest clonotypes hold about 15% of the sample. Source material: peripheral blood. The receptor set was obtained from a woman aged 35 to 49 with acute or convalescent COVID-19.

V is TRBV7-9 and J is TRBJ1-1; 7 nucleotides line up with TRBD1. Germline CDR1 reads SEHNR; CDR2 reads FQNEAQ (reference sequence). V lost 9 bases to trimming and J lost 8 bases; unmatched junction nucleotides: 9. This CDR3 comprises 12 residues. As DNA, the CDR3 is TGTGCCAGTGAACAGGGGCGGTTCGAAGCTTTCTTT. It codes for CASEQGRFEAFF.

The chain recombines TRBV5-1 with TRBJ1-2; 12 bases line up with TRBD1. The junction had 7 bases not matched to a gene; V was cut back by 7 bases and J by 6 bases. CDR1 is SGHRS and CDR2 is YFSETQ in the germline V gene. The CDR3 consists of 14 residues. CDR3 region: CASAGQGASDGYTF. Here the CDR3 DNA reads TGCGCCAGCGCGGGACAGGGGGCATCGGATGGCTACACCTTC.

The table lists this clone with a count of one. The chain joins TRBV5-6 to TRBJ2-7; TRBD1 matches 8 bases. Germline V CDR1 and CDR2: SGHDT, YYEEEE. V lost 3 bases to trimming and J lost 4 bases; unmatched junction nucleotides: 12. The CDR3 is made up of 16 amino acids. In DNA, the CDR3 is TGTGCCAGCAGCTCCATGAGGGGACAGGCTCAATACGAGCAGTACTTC. Residues: CASSSMRGQAQYEQYF.

J is TRBJ1-5 and V is TRBV19; 10 bases line up with TRBD1. CDR1 is LNHDA and CDR2 is SQIVND in the germline V gene (reference sequence). The CDR3 loop spans 15 amino acids. V lost 2 bases to trimming and J lost 5 bases; unmatched junction nucleotides: 3. The CDR3, as DNA: TGTGCCAGTAGTATATGGGACAGGGGCGATCAGCCCCAGCATTTT. Amino acid sequence: CASSIWDRGDQPQHF.

This clone was counted once. The rearrangement uses TRBV7-6 and TRBJ2-5; possible D gene TRBD1, 5 bases. The CDR3 is 17 residues long. From germline, CDR1 is SGHVS and CDR2 FNYEAQ. V shed 1 base and J shed 5 bases, with 20 bases lying between them. The CDR3 nucleotides are TGTGCCAGCAGCTTAGTAGGGGCAGTCGTAATCTCCGAGACCCAGTACTTC. Protein: CASSLVGAVVISETQYF.

On this clone: The sample contains more than one DNA sequence encoding this CDR3. This chain joins TRBV7-3 and TRBJ2-1, with 7 bases aligning to TRBD1. CDR1 and CDR2 from the germline V gene are SGHTA and FQGTGA. The J segment lost 6 bases and the V segment lost 5 bases, leaving 4 bases of the junction unmatched. The CDR3 is 13 amino acids. CDR3 region: CASSLGTANEQFF. Written as DNA, the CDR3 is TGTGCCAGCAGCCTGGGGACAGCCAATGAGCAGTTCTTC.

This clone appeared once. V is TRBV3-1 (or the pseudogene TRBV3-2) and J is TRBJ2-7; 7 bases match TRBD2. Per germline, CDR1 LGHDT and CDR2 YNNKEL (reference sequence). Trimming cost V 7 bases and J 6 bases; bases outside gene matches: 15. The CDR3 totals 15 residues. The CDR3: CASTPASGGPVEQYF. The CDR3 bases are TGTGCCAGCACGCCGGCTAGCGGCGGACCGGTCGAGCAGTACTTC.

V usage is TRBV30 and J usage is TRBJ1-2, with a weak D call TRBD1 (6 bases). The CDR3 extends over 13 amino acids. Germline V CDR1 and CDR2: GTSNPN, SVGIG (reference sequence). Trimming left V 0 bases short and J 6 bases short, with 11 bases between. The CDR3 nucleotides are TGTGCCTGGAGTGTATTACAGGGTCATGGCTACACCTTC. It specifies CAWSVLQGHGYTF.

V usage is TRBV5-1 and J usage is TRBJ1-4, with D possibly TRBD1 on 5 matching bases. The ends were cut back, 6 bases at V and 3 bases at J, with 15 bases in the middle. Germline values: CDR1 SGHRS, CDR2 YFSETQ. CDR3 length: 15 amino acids. The DNA for the CDR3 is TGCGCCAGCAACCCGGGGGGGGGTGCTAATGAAAAACTGTTTTTT. It yields the protein CASNPGGGANEKLFF.

Concerning this clone itself: At the DNA level, this CDR3 is encoded by other sequences in the same sample as well. CDR3 sequence: CASSSGQGTYNEQFF. The CDR3 DNA sequence: TGCGCCAGCAGCTCGGGACAGGGGACTTACAATGAGCAGTTCTTC. The chain employs TRBV5-1 and TRBJ2-1, with TRBD1 identical over 10 bases. Germline CDR1 and CDR2: SGHRS and YFSETQ. The junction had 4 bases not matched to a gene; V was cut back by 3 bases and J by 4 bases. CDR3 length equals 15 residues. The complete variable domain, with remaining parts taken from reference TRBV5-1 and TRBJ2-1, reads KAGVTQTPRYLIKTRGQQVTLSCSPISGHRSVSWYQQTPGQGLQFLFEYFSETQRNKGNFPGRFSGRQFSNSRSEMNVSTLELGDSALYLCASSSGQGTYNEQFFGPGTRLTVL.

This chain joins TRBV19 and TRBJ2-1; TRBD1 is a possible D gene (5 bases). Trimming took off 5 bases at V and 7 bases at J, with 15 bases between the two ends. CDR1 and CDR2 (germline): LNHDA, SQIVND (reference sequence). The CDR3 is 14 residues long. CDR3 DNA: TGTGCCAGTAGTCCAGGGTATGTGGGGAATGAGCAGTTCTTC. This gives the protein CASSPGYVGNEQFF.

This chain connects TRBV12-3 or TRBV12-4 to TRBJ2-7; tentatively, D is TRBD2 (6 bases). V shed 7 bases and J shed 5 bases, with 15 bases lying between them. The CDR3 has 13 amino acids. The CDR3 DNA reads TGTGCCAGCACAGGGAAGGGAGGCCACGAGCAGTACTTC. This codes for CASTGKGGHEQYF.

The chain joins TRBV2 to TRBJ2-3, with 8 bases aligning to TRBD2. This CDR3 comprises 17 residues. Germline V gives CDR1 SNHLY, CDR2 FYNNEI. V dropped 8 bases and J dropped 0; count of bases not matched to a gene: 13. The CDR3 region has the DNA TGTGCCAGCGGAATCGGACTAGCTCCCACTAGCACAGATACGCAGTATTTT. The encoded protein is CASGIGLAPTSTDTQYF.

CDR3 coding DNA: TGCAGCGGCTGGACAGGGGGTAATGAAAAACTGTTTTTT. It encodes CSGWTGGNEKLFF. The V and J genes are TRBV29-1 and TRBJ1-4; the match to TRBD1 covers 10 bases. The V gene end was trimmed by 7 bases and the J gene end by 4 bases; junction bases not matched to a gene: 3. The CDR3 covers 13 residues. CDR1 and CDR2 from the germline V gene are SQVTM and ANQGSEA.

This chain links TRBV18 with TRBJ2-2, with a possible D match to TRBD1 (5 bases). Germline values: CDR1 KGHSH, CDR2 LQKENI. Deletions cut 3 bases from V and 7 bases from J, with 12 bases between. The CDR3 contains 14 residues. The CDR3 sequence is CASSPQGTGGELFF. The DNA for the CDR3 is TGTGCCAGCTCACCGCAGGGAACCGGCGGGGAGCTGTTTTTT.

This chain links TRBV28 with TRBJ1-2, with D hard to call. CDR1 is MDHEN, CDR2 SYDVKM, per germline. CDR3 length: 11 amino acids. The V end was cut by 6 bases, the J end by 1 base, with 3 bases between. CDR3 coding DNA: TGTGCCAGCAGCAATAACTATGGCTACACCTTC. It is translated as CASSNNYGYTF.

This sequence joins TRBV3-1 (or the pseudogene TRBV3-2) and TRBJ2-5, with 8 nucleotides matching TRBD1. Germline V gene data show CDR1 as LGHDT and CDR2 as YNNKEL (reference sequence). CDR3 size: 15 residues. J lost 3 bases, V lost 2 bases, and 5 bases had no gene match. For the CDR3, the DNA is TGTGCCAGCAGCCAATGGGGACAGGAGAAAGAGACCCAGTACTTC. It is translated as CASSQWGQEKETQYF.

The V and J genes are TRBV5-3 and TRBJ2-1; 14 nucleotides match TRBD2. TRBV5-3 is known as an ORF, though its function is uncertain. Unmatched junction bases numbered 6, after V lost 5 bases and J lost 5 bases. The CDR3 sequence is 16 residues long. CDR3 loop: CARRLAGLAGDNEQFF. For the CDR3, the DNA is TGTGCCAGAAGGCTGGCGGGACTAGCGGGAGACAATGAGCAGTTCTTC.

The genes are TRBV7-6 and TRBJ2-2, with 11 bases identical to TRBD2. Germline CDR1 SGHVS, CDR2 FNYEAQ. Unmatched junction bases numbered 8, after V lost 5 bases and J lost 3 bases. The CDR3 has 17 amino acids. In DNA form, the CDR3 reads TGTGCCAGCAGCCGTACTAGCGGGAGCGGGTACACCGGGGAGCTGTTTTTT. Translation: CASSRTSGSGYTGELFF. Drawing the rest from reference TRBV7-6 and TRBJ2-2, the complete variable domain is GAGVSQSPRYKVTKRGQDVALRCDPISGHVSLYWYRQALGQGPEFLTYFNYEAQQDKSGLPNDRFSAERPEGSISTLTIQRTEQRDSAMYRCASSRTSGSGYTGELFFGEGSRLTVL.

V and J are TRBV9 and TRBJ1-1, with a tentative D call TRBD1 (6 bases). Trimming removed 2 bases at V and 5 bases at J, with 16 bases between. The CDR3 has 15 amino acids. Germline V gene lookup returns CDR1 SGDLS and CDR2 YYNGEE. The CDR3 bases are TGTGCCAGCAGCGTTGGGGACATCCGAGGGACTGAAGCTTTCTTT. Translation gives CASSVGDIRGTEAFF.

J is TRBJ1-5 and V is TRBV12-3 or TRBV12-4; 7 bases align to TRBD1. There are 13 residues in the CDR3. V dropped 6 bases and J dropped 5; count of bases not matched to a gene: 4. The CDR3 loop reads CASSITGDQPQHF. CDR3 bases: TGTGCCAGCAGCATTACAGGGGATCAGCCCCAGCATTTT.

The V call is TRBV6-4, the J call TRBJ1-5, with D possibly matching TRBD1 (6 bases). Trimming cost V 2 bases and J 2 bases, with 10 bases left between them. Germline-derived CDR1 and CDR2 are MRHNA and SNTAGT. CDR3 length: 15 residues. CDR3 amino acids: CASSDGGAGNQPQHF. The CDR3 DNA reads as TGTGCCAGCAGTGACGGGGGGGCAGGCAATCAGCCCCAGCATTTT.

The genes are TRBV12-3 or TRBV12-4 and TRBJ2-7, with D unclear. Trimming removed 0 bases at V and 7 bases at J, with 10 bases between. This CDR3 is 13 amino acids long. CDR3 sequence (DNA): TGTGCCAGCAGTTTAGCGGCGGAAAGTGAGCAGTACTTC. Its translation is CASSLAAESEQYF.

V usage is TRBV5-1 and J usage is TRBJ2-1; 7 bases are a match to TRBD1. The CDR3 has 16 residues. V shed 4 bases, J shed 4 bases, and the junction held 11 bases outside the gene matches. In germline, CDR1 is SGHRS, CDR2 YFSETQ. The CDR3 bases are TGCGCCAGCAGCGAGTCCGGGACAGATTATTACAATGAGCAGTTCTTC. This sequence encodes CASSESGTDYYNEQFF.

With regard to this clone: The limits of the CDR3 on the DNA are not certain, so only TCRdb's listed CDR3 is given. The CDR3 sequence is CASSKRVAGGITDTQYF. The rearrangement joins TRBV21-1 to TRBJ2-3; the DNA was not compared with TRBD2, the D call given in the table. TRBV21-1 is termed a pseudogene. With termini counted, the CDR3 has 17 amino acids.

V and J are TRBV19 and TRBJ1-2; D is unresolved. V lost 5 bases to trimming and J lost 0 bases, with 7 bases between them. This CDR3 is 13 amino acids long. Germline CDR1 LNHDA, CDR2 SQIVND (reference sequence). DNA for the CDR3: TGTGCCAGTAGTCAAACAGCTAACTATGGCTACACCTTC. Translated: CASSQTANYGYTF.

This chain links TRBV4-1 with TRBJ2-7; TRBD2 agrees at 9 bases. V gave up 0 bases and J gave up 6 bases; unmatched junction bases: 15. This CDR3 comprises 18 residues. Germline CDR1 is MGHRA and CDR2 is YSYEKL. CDR3 loop: CASSQDRIVGLAPFEQYF. CDR3 bases: TGCGCCAGCAGCCAAGATCGTATCGTGGGACTAGCTCCGTTCGAGCAGTACTTC.

In its sample, this clone was seen once. The CDR3 here is CASSTSGQKETQYF. CDR3 DNA: TGTGCCAGTAGTACCTCAGGACAGAAAGAGACCCAGTACTTC. V gene TRBV19 combines with J gene TRBJ2-5; D might be TRBD1 (6 bases). Germline CDR1 reads LNHDA; CDR2 reads SQIVND (reference sequence). The ends were cut back, 4 bases at V and 3 bases at J, with 12 bases in the middle. The CDR3 spans 14 residues. The full variable domain, with the rest looked up from reference TRBV19 and TRBJ2-5, is DGGITQSPKYLFRKEGQNVTLSCEQNLNHDAMYWYRQDPGQGLRLIYYSQIVNDFQKGDIAEGYSVSREKKESFPLTVTSAQKNPTAFYLCASSTSGQKETQYFGPGTRLLVL.

CDR3 residues: CASSVAGTGGSPLHF. The CDR3 coding sequence is TGTGCCAGTAGCGTGGCCGGGACAGGGGGGTCACCCCTCCACTTT. The chain joins TRBV19 to TRBJ1-6, with 11 positions matching TRBD1. This CDR3 spans 15 amino acids. V lost 6 bases, J lost 10 bases, and 8 bases stayed unmatched. Germline CDR1 reads LNHDA; CDR2 reads SQIVND (reference sequence).

The V gene is TRBV3-1 (or the pseudogene TRBV3-2), the J gene TRBJ2-6; D is perhaps TRBD1 (6 bases). This CDR3 comprises 19 residues. CDR1 is LGHDT, CDR2 YNNKEL, per germline (reference sequence). Trimming removed 0 bases at V and 0 bases at J, with 15 bases between. CDR3 region: CASSQDPRGVYSGANVLTF. CDR3 sequence (DNA): TGTGCCAGCAGCCAAGACCCCAGGGGCGTCTACTCTGGGGCCAACGTCCTGACTTTC.